The 28 T cell receptor beta chains listed next were all sequenced from one sample in a study of cytomegalovirus exposure and HLA in healthy donors. PCR involved 60 Vbeta and 13 Jbeta primers. The method was immunoSEQ multiplex PCR; TCRdb's version includes in-frame clones alone and lacks a portion of them. The sample consists of tens of thousands of clones, roughly 78% of them appearing once. Sequencing input: PBMCs. The receptors originated from a male donor in good health and CMV-seropositive.

This sequence joins TRBV9 and TRBJ2-7; 9 bases agree with TRBD1. CDR1 SGDLS and CDR2 YYNGEE come from the germline V gene. V dropped 4 bases and J dropped 4; count of bases not matched to a gene: 6. CDR3 length: 14 residues. CDR3 residues: CASSSGQGSYEQYF. As DNA, the CDR3 is TGTGCCAGCAGCTCAGGACAGGGGTCGTACGAGCAGTACTTC.

The chain joins TRBV5-1 to TRBJ1-5; TRBD1 agrees at 8 bases. This CDR3 region has 17 residues. V trimming: 6 bases; J trimming: 0 bases; junction bases outside the gene matches: 11. The germline gives CDR1 SGHRS, CDR2 YFSETQ. CDR3 coding DNA: TGCGCCAGCAAGGTGGGACAGGCCCTCGATAGCAATCAGCCCCAGCATTTT. Its protein product is CASKVGQALDSNQPQHF.

This clone was seen once. The chain is built from TRBV28 and TRBJ1-1, with D possibly being TRBD1 (6 bases). This CDR3 region has 14 residues. The V and J ends lost 4 bases and 3 bases respectively, with 12 bases between them. Germline-derived CDR1 and CDR2 are MDHEN and SYDVKM. CDR3 in amino acids: CASSSTGMYTEAFF. For the CDR3, the DNA is TGTGCCAGCAGTTCAACAGGGATGTACACTGAAGCTTTCTTT.

This clone was observed a handful of times. V and J are TRBV5-8 and TRBJ2-1; TRBD2 is a possible D gene (5 bases). CDR1 is SGHTS and CDR2 is YDEGEE in the germline V gene. V was clipped by 2 bases and J by 0 bases, with 9 bases between them. The CDR3 runs 15 residues. The CDR3 here is CASSFREDSYNEQFF. As DNA, the CDR3 is TGTGCCAGCAGCTTTCGGGAAGACTCCTACAATGAGCAGTTCTTC.

The chain employs TRBV27 and TRBJ2-1, with D hard to call. Germline V gene lookup returns CDR1 MNHEY and CDR2 SMNVEV (reference sequence). CDR3 size: 13 residues. V was trimmed by 0 bases and J by 5 bases, leaving 5 bases between them. The CDR3 sequence is CASSLSSNNEQFF. CDR3 bases: TGTGCCAGCAGTTTATCGAGCAACAATGAGCAGTTCTTC.

The chain recombines TRBV5-5 with TRBJ1-3, with D maybe TRBD1 (5 bases). The CDR3 loop spans 13 amino acids. CDR1 SGHKS and CDR2 YYEKEE come from the germline V gene (reference sequence). Trimming removed 0 bases from V and 7 bases from J, with 8 bases in between. The CDR3 sequence: CASSLDRKNTIYF. The CDR3 nucleotides read TGTGCCAGCAGCTTGGACAGGAAGAACACCATATATTTT.

CDR3 coding DNA: TGTGCCAGCAGCGTAGTTTTAGGGGGAAGCACAGATACGCAGTATTTT. This translates into CASSVVLGGSTDTQYF. This chain links TRBV9 with TRBJ2-3, with D perhaps TRBD1 (6 bases). Germline V CDR1 and CDR2: SGDLS, YYNGEE. The CDR3 is made up of 16 amino acids. Between the trimmed V and J ends, which lost 0 bases and 0 bases, there was a span of 11 bases.

The chain employs TRBV12-5 and TRBJ2-1, with TRBD2 as a possible D gene (6 bases). The CDR3 length is 16 residues. CDR1 is LGHNT and CDR2 is FRNRAP in the germline V gene. V was trimmed by 3 bases and J by 4 bases, leaving 16 bases between them. The CDR3 DNA is TGTGCTAGTGGTTTCGGGCGCGGGGACTCGTACAATGAGCAGTTCTTC. It specifies CASGFGRGDSYNEQFF.

A remark on this clone: The sample has other DNA sequences that encode this CDR3 too. The chain employs TRBV6-5 and TRBJ1-3; D possibly corresponds to TRBD1 (5 bases). This CDR3 region has 14 residues. Trimming took 5 bases from V and 0 from J, leaving 8 bases between them. CDR1 is MNHEY, CDR2 SVGAGI, per germline. CDR3 bases: TGTGCCAGCAGTCAGACAGTCTCTGGAAACACCATATATTTT. This gives the protein CASSQTVSGNTIYF.

V is TRBV19 and J is TRBJ2-2; 10 bases align to TRBD2. In germline, CDR1 is LNHDA, CDR2 SQIVND (reference sequence). V lost 7 bases, J lost 6 bases, and 5 bases stayed unmatched. The CDR3 extends over 14 amino acids. CDR3 in DNA: TGTGCCAGTAAAAGCGGGAGGGCCCCCGGGGAGCTGTTTTTT. Its translation is CASKSGRAPGELFF.

This chain uses TRBV27 with TRBJ2-7; 11 nucleotides agree with TRBD1. V dropped 3 bases and J dropped 6; count of bases not matched to a gene: 1. Per germline, CDR1 MNHEY and CDR2 SMNVEV (reference sequence). The CDR3 length is 13 residues. CDR3 bases: TGTGCCAGCAGTTTCGGGACAGGGGGCGAGCAGTACTTC. Residues: CASSFGTGGEQYF.

The chain has TRBV10-3 and TRBJ2-1; maybe TRBD1 (7 bases). The CDR3 sequence is 16 residues long. Germline CDR1 reads ENHRY; CDR2 reads SYGVKD. V was cut by 0 bases and J by 4 bases, with 13 bases left in between. The CDR3 region is CAISESGGTDYNEQFF. The CDR3 region has the DNA TGTGCCATCAGTGAGTCAGGAGGGACAGATTACAATGAGCAGTTCTTC.

This chain joins TRBV28 and TRBJ2-2, with D unresolved. This CDR3 spans 13 amino acids. V was shortened by 3 bases and J by 1 base, with 3 bases between the two germline ends. Germline V gives CDR1 MDHEN, CDR2 SYDVKM. Here the CDR3 reads CASSFRNTGELFF. CDR3 nucleotide sequence: TGTGCCAGCAGTTTCCGGAACACCGGGGAGCTGTTTTTT.

The chain uses TRBV27 and TRBJ1-6; D call uncertain. Trimming stripped 2 bases from V and 7 bases from J, with 3 bases between. Germline V gives CDR1 MNHEY, CDR2 SMNVEV (reference sequence). This CDR3 contains 12 residues. The CDR3 DNA reads TGTGCCAGCAGTTTACAGAATTCACCCCTCCACTTT. Protein: CASSLQNSPLHF.

V gene TRBV25-1 combines with J gene TRBJ2-7, with a weak D call TRBD1 (5 bases). V was cut by 6 bases and J by 5 bases, with 17 bases left in between. This CDR3 has 14 amino acids. Looked up from germline, CDR1 is MGHDK and CDR2 is SYGVNS. The CDR3 loop reads CASRSPFQGDEQYF. The CDR3 region has the DNA TGTGCCAGCAGGTCCCCCTTCCAGGGTGACGAGCAGTACTTC.

The chain links TRBV7-2 to TRBJ2-3; the match to TRBD2 covers 8 bases. The junction had 4 bases not matched to a gene; V was cut back by 3 bases and J by 5 bases. The germline V gene has CDR1 SGHTA and CDR2 FQGNSA. This CDR3 spans 14 amino acids. DNA for the CDR3: TGTGCCAGCAGCTTGGCGCTAGCGGGAGATACGCAGTATTTT. Its translation is CASSLALAGDTQYF.

V is TRBV27 and J is TRBJ2-6, with 9 positions matching TRBD1. The trim removed 8 bases at V and 0 bases at J, leaving 8 bases unmatched. Germline-derived CDR1 and CDR2 are MNHEY and SMNVEV (reference sequence). The CDR3 contains 17 residues. DNA for the CDR3: TGTGCCAGCGGAACGGGACAGGGCTTCTCTGGGGCCAACGTCCTGACTTTC. Translating gives CASGTGQGFSGANVLTF.

V gene TRBV7-2 combines with J gene TRBJ1-1; 7 nucleotides align to TRBD1. Unmatched junction bases numbered 7, after V lost 5 bases and J lost 4 bases. Looked up from germline, CDR1 is SGHTA and CDR2 is FQGNSA. This CDR3 contains 14 residues. The CDR3 reads CASSRQGGSTEAFF. CDR3 in DNA: TGTGCCAGCAGCCGACAGGGTGGGAGCACTGAAGCTTTCTTT.

This chain joins TRBV19 and TRBJ1-5; TRBD1 matches at 8 bases. Losses at the gene ends were 5 bases for V and 2 bases for J; bases not matched to a gene: 5. CDR3 length: 15 amino acids. Germline CDR1 is LNHDA and CDR2 is SQIVND (reference sequence). The CDR3 loop reads CASSLGGQGNQPQHF. CDR3 nucleotide sequence: TGTGCCAGTAGTCTCGGGGGACAGGGCAATCAGCCCCAGCATTTT.

The J gene is TRBJ2-7, the V gene TRBV7-8; TRBD2 might be the D (6 bases). The CDR3 length is 13 residues. Germline V gives CDR1 SGHVS, CDR2 FQNEAQ. V lost 5 bases to trimming and J lost 3 bases, with 11 bases between them. DNA for the CDR3: TGTGCCAGCAGCGGGAGGACCCTCTACGAGCAGTACTTC. Translating it yields CASSGRTLYEQYF.

The sample holds one count of this clone. V usage is TRBV11-3 and J usage is TRBJ2-5; D is perhaps TRBD1 (6 bases). The CDR3 has 13 amino acids. CDR1 SGHNT and CDR2 YENEEA come from the germline V gene. V lost 3 bases to trimming and J lost 1 base, with 6 bases between them. CDR3 bases: TGTGCCAGCAGCTTGGACAGCCAAGAGACCCAGTACTTC. Residues: CASSLDSQETQYF.

This chain joins TRBV16 and TRBJ1-4; D call uncertain. Germline V gene lookup returns CDR1 KGHSY and CDR2 FQNENV. CDR3 length: 12 amino acids. Trimming pared 0 bases from V and 7 bases from J, leaving 3 bases between. Written as DNA, the CDR3 is TGTGCCAGCAGCCAATCAGCTGAAAAACTGTTTTTT. Translated: CASSQSAEKLFF.

V usage is TRBV5-1 and J usage is TRBJ2-1; weak D call: TRBD1 (5 bases). The V and J ends lost 0 bases and 7 bases respectively, with 8 bases between them. Per the germline V gene, CDR1 is SGHRS and CDR2 is YFSETQ. The CDR3 has 13 residues. CDR3 nucleotide sequence: TGCGCCAGCAGCTTGGGGACAAGGAATGAGCAGTTCTTC. It specifies CASSLGTRNEQFF.

The V and J genes are TRBV6-5 and TRBJ1-3; 9 bases are a match to TRBD1. J lost 1 base, V lost 4 bases, and 5 bases had no gene match. There are 16 residues in the CDR3. Germline V gene sequence: CDR1 MNHEY, CDR2 SVGAGI. DNA for the CDR3: TGTGCCAGCAGTTTTATGACAGGGGGATCTGGAAACACCATATATTTT. It yields the protein CASSFMTGGSGNTIYF.

V usage is TRBV6-5 and J usage is TRBJ2-7; 7 nucleotides match TRBD2. From germline, CDR1 is MNHEY and CDR2 SVGAGI. There are 15 residues in the CDR3. V shed 0 bases, J shed 2 bases, and the junction held 4 bases outside the gene matches. CDR3 amino acids: CASSYSGGSPYEQYF. CDR3 bases: TGTGCCAGCAGTTACTCCGGGGGGTCCCCCTACGAGCAGTACTTC.

The chain links TRBV6-5 to TRBJ2-1, with TRBD2 matching 7 bases. Trimming removed 2 bases from V and 5 bases from J; junction bases left unmatched: 6. Germline V gives CDR1 MNHEY, CDR2 SVGAGI. CDR3 length equals 15 residues. DNA of the CDR3: TGTGCCAGCAGTTACCGGGGGGTCGGGAACAATGAGCAGTTCTTC. As protein: CASSYRGVGNNEQFF.

The CDR3 region has the DNA TGTGCCAGCAGCTTCCTCCTGACAGGACAGGGGTACGAGCAGTACTTC. This codes for CASSFLLTGQGYEQYF. The chain employs TRBV7-9 and TRBJ2-7, with 9 bases identical to TRBD1. The CDR3 consists of 16 residues. The junction had 10 bases not matched to a gene; V was cut back by 3 bases and J by 4 bases. Looked up from germline, CDR1 is SEHNR and CDR2 is FQNEAQ (reference sequence).

The chain couples TRBV19 to TRBJ2-7; D might be TRBD2 (6 bases). Trimming stripped 2 bases from V and 2 bases from J, with 19 bases between. The germline V gene encodes CDR1 LNHDA and CDR2 SQIVND (reference sequence). The CDR3 totals 17 residues. The CDR3 here is CASSIRSDSGRTYEQYF. The CDR3 DNA sequence: TGTGCCAGTAGTATAAGAAGTGATAGCGGTAGAACCTACGAGCAGTACTTC. Supplemented by reference TRBV19 and TRBJ2-7, the full variable domain reads DGGITQSPKYLFRKEGQNVTLSCEQNLNHDAMYWYRQDPGQGLRLIYYSQIVNDFQKGDIAEGYSVSREKKESFPLTVTSAQKNPTAFYLCASSIRSDSGRTYEQYFGPGTRLTVT.